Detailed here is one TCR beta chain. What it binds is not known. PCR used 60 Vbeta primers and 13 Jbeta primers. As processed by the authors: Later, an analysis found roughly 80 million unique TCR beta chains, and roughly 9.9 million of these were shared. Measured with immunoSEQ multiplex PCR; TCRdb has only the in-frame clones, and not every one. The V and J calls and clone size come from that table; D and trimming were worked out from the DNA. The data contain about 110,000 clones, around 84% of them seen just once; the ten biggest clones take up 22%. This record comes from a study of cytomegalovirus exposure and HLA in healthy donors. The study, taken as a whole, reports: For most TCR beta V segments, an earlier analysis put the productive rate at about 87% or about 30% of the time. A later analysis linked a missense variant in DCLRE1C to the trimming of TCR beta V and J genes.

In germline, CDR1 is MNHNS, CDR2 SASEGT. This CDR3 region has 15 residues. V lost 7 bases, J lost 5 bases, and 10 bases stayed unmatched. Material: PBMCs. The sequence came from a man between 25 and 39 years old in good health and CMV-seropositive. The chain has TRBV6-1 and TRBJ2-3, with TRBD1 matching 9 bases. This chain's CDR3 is CASNHRTGGLDTQYF. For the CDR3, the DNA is TGTGCCAGCAATCACAGAACAGGGGGCTTAGATACGCAGTATTTT.